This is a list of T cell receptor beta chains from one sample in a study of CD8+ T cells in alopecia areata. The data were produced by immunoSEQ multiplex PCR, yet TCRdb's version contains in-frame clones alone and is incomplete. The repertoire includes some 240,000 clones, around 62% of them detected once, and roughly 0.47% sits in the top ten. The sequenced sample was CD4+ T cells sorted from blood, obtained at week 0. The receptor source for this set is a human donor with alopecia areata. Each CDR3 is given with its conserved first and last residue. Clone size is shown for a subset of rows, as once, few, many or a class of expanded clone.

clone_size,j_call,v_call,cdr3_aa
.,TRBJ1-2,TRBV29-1,CSVLTDYAGGYTF
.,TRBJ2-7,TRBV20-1,CSATDPYEQYF
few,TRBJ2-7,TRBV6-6,CASSSRGPEQYF
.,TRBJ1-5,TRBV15,CATRPNSPNQPQHF
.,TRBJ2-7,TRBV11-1,CASSGRTFSYEQYF
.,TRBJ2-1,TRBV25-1,CASSETGRGRVNEQFF
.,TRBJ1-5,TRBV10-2,CARDRGNQPQHF
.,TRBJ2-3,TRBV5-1,CASSSYRTDTQYF
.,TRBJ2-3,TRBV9,CASSPSPGGDTQYF
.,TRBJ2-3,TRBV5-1,CASSFLGQGPTDTQYF
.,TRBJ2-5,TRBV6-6,CASSLRLAGAQETQYF
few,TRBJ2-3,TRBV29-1,CSVGALKGTSTDTQYF
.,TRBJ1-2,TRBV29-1,CSVDSGDSGYTF
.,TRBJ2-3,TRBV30,CAWSVGGRPTDTQYF
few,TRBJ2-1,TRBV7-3,CASSLTGLAGVEQFF
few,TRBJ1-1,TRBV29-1,CSVSTGTGGTEAFF
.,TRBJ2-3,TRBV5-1,CASSSQGGTDTQYF
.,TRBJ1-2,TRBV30,CASQSGFTNYGYTF
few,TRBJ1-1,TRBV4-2,CASSHVLVRAGEGEAFF
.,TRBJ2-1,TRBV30,CAWRRGGGSERYNEQFF
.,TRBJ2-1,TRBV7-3,CASSLGLAKKYNEQFF
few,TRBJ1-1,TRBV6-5,CASSSGTLRYTEAFF
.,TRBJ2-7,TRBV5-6,CASSSGRIYEQYF
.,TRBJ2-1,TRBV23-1,CASSQSQETEAYNEQFF
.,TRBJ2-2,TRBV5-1,CASSFNPNTGELFF
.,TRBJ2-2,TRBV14,CASSVAAGTGELFF
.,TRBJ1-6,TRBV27,CASRGQQNSPLHF
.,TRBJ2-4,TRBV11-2,CASSLQAQNIQYF
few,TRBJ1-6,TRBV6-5,CATRRQGADSPLHF
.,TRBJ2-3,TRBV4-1,CASSQEGVAGVWDTQYF
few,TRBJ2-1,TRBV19,CASSHPGQGPYNEQFF
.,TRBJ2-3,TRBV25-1,CASSAIGPDTQYF
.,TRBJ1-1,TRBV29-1,CSVVRFDSLMNTEAFF
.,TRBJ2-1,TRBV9,CASSVGVNEQFF
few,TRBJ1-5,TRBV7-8,CASSPDGLANQPQHF
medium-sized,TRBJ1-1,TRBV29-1,CSVARGLNTEAFF
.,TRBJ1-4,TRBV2,CASSEAGRGYIREKLFF
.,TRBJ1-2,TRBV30,CAWSTNIQNYGYTF
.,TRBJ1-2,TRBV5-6,CASSRVLGYTF
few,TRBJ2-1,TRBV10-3,CAISESGLSSYNEQFF
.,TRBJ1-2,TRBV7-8,CASSLTMSGTGGYGYTF
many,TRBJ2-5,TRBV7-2,CASSPSPVETQYF